The sequence of this T cell receptor beta chain was determined in a study of blood T cells in healthy people across ages (dated by TCRdb to between 2014 and 2016). At the level of the whole study: In model experiments, roughly one uniquely barcoded TCR beta cDNA molecule per two T cells was captured by template switching. Using deep sequencing normalized with unique cDNA molecular identifiers, the study measured how TCR beta repertoire diversity changes with age. The donors were split into four age groups: young (average around 15 years), middle-aged (about 40), aged (more than 60) and long-lived (more than 80). The study analyzed two additional independent replicas of 1 million unique cDNA reads from the same blood draw for two donors, one aged 18 to 30 and one aged 80 or older.

Systemically healthy Caucasian individuals from Russia, some 36 in total and aged about 6 to 95 years, were included as donors. Each donor gave 8 to 10 milliliters of peripheral blood, collected into EDTA-treated Vacutainer tubes. PBMCs were isolated by Ficoll-Paque density-gradient centrifugation, with at least 7 million obtained per sample. Trizol reagent was used to extract total RNA from the PBMCs, yielding at least 5.5 micrograms per sample. The percentages of naive CD45RAhigh/CD27high T cells were determined by flow cytometry on a PBMC aliquot from every donor. Spanning cysteine to phenylalanine, the CDR3 consists of 14 amino acids. Just the 42-base CDR3 DNA is kept, in frame starting at base 1. Based on the germline V gene (reference sequence), the CDR1 and CDR2 sequences are MNHEY and SMNVEV. V lost 0 bases and J lost 8 bases, and the count of bases not matched to a germline gene is 2. The library was obtained by 5' RACE. The reads were generated on an Illumina HiSeq 2500. A second PCR of about 7 to 12 cycles was run with a J-beta primer mix and a sample-barcoded 5' primer. Each TCR beta cDNA molecule received a unique molecular identifier from a template-switch 5' adaptor carrying 12 random nucleotides. Each sample yielded at least 3 million CDR3-containing paired-end reads. The Mint cDNA synthesis kit, primed by a TRBC-specific oligonucleotide, was used to synthesize first-strand cDNA from all RNA. Following uracil-DNA glycosylase treatment, all cDNA underwent a first 18-cycle PCR with the universal primers M1SS and BC2_uni_R. Regarding the original processing steps: For normalization, 1 million high-quality reads were randomly selected from each sample, with every read carrying a distinct molecular identifier. Reads with shared molecular identifiers were discarded instead of being binned into consensus sequences. MiTCR, with a Q25 quality threshold and the strictest error-elimination algorithm, was used for CDR3 identification, clonotype clustering and error correction. A nonparametric unseen species model with Euler transformation was used to estimate lower-bound total TCR beta diversity. TCRdb took the public reads, trimmed them with fastp at Q25, ran MiXCR for clone calling and kept in-frame beta chains. Every entry covers one CDR3 protein and lists the most common genes and DNA from its rows. The V and J calls and clone size are TCRdb's, not the authors'. The sample includes hundreds of thousands of distinct CDR3 sequences, with around 25% observed a single time. Jointly, the top ten make up 8% to 10% of the sample.

The paper's findings and limits, for the study overall: The CMV infection status of donors was not known, potentially confounding age-related changes in expanded clonotypes. Compared with the aged group, the long-lived group had more naive CD4+ T cells, fewer expanded clones and increased TCR diversity, suggesting age selection. A strong correlation was found between observed TCR beta diversity and the percentage of naive T cells measured by flow cytometry. Conclusive comparison of naive and antigen-experienced compartments was prevented by the profiling of bulk unsorted PBMCs. Estimates of total diversity based on one million sequenced T cells were regarded as lower bounds and as underestimates. As age increased, observed TCR beta diversity per million T cells dropped in a roughly linear way, and a significant reduction was already evident by age about 40.

This clonotype was seen only a few times. Its antigen is unknown. Base quality data are lacking; no much larger clone is found one base away. The same data also contributed to another study, on T cells of mothers and their children. In that second paper, the authors write: The donors were nine systemically healthy Caucasian individuals, made up of three mothers and their six children. cDNA synthesis used all of the extracted RNA, with roughly 1.6 ug of RNA in each 15 ul reaction. In the second PCR, sample barcodes and 2-4 random nucleotides were introduced via the M1S primer. Over 9.5 million TCR beta CDR3 reads were obtained for each mother, and 2.5 million to 3.5 million reads were obtained for each child. Thymic selection shapes the output of TCR recombination in a similar way in related and unrelated pairs, and inherited differences have a minor effect. Normalized repertoire overlap was always found to be slightly, but never significantly, higher in related mother-child pairs than in unrelated mother-child pairs. Persistent microchimeric T cell clones were not detected, at a sensitivity of approximately 100 clones per million clonotypes. To look for features that set related mother-child pairs apart from unrelated individuals, the researchers ran deep NGS to compare the TCR beta repertoires of mothers and children. The mean age was around 42 +/- 4 years for the mothers and around 10 +/- 4 years for the children. After adapters were ligated using NEBNext reagents, the libraries underwent 100+100 nt paired-end sequencing on an Illumina HiSeq 2000. Mother and child libraries were prepared a month apart and sequenced in separate runs to prevent cross-contamination. For each donor, somewhere between 500,000 and 2,000,000 distinct TCR beta clonotypes were identified. Naive TCR beta clonotypes were estimated from low-frequency clonotypes matched to each donor's FACS-determined naive share, without sorting.

This TCR was recovered from a boy under 18 in good health. The V and J segments used are TRBV27 and TRBJ1-2; the junction holds 11 bases that match TRBD1. Specimen: blood. The CDR3 reads CASSLSGQGAGYTF. The sequenced DNA: TGTGCCAGCAGTTTATCCGGACAGGGGGCGGGCTACACCTTC.